The rows below give T cell receptor beta chains drawn from one sample of a study of shared clonotypes between healthy human individuals. Data came from immunoSEQ multiplex PCR; TCRdb stores just in-frame clones and leaves some out. The sample holds under 2,500,000 clones, 90% to 97% seen once. The sample taken for sequencing was naive CD4+ T cells sorted from blood. Source of these receptors: a man aged 18 to 29 in good health. The CDR3 runs from the conserved cysteine through the conserved F or W. D genes are given only for firm matches. Clone size is stated in some rows and not others, as once, few, many or a class when expanded.

TRBJ2-3 | NA | once | TRBV5-1 | TGCGCCAGCAGCTTGGATGGAGCTACAGATACGCAGTATTTT | CASSLDGATDTQYF
TRBJ2-3 | NA | NA | TRBV2 | TGTGCCAGCAGTGAGGAGGGACTCACTCACACAGATACGCAGTATTTT | CASSEEGLTHTDTQYF
TRBJ2-3 | NA | NA | TRBV7-2 | TGTGCCAGCAGCTTAGCCCCAGATACGCAGTATTTT | CASSLAPDTQYF
TRBJ1-3 | TRBD1 | NA | TRBV28 | TGTGCCAGCAGTCCTACCGGGACAGGGGGGCTTCTAAACACCATATATTTT | CASSPTGTGGLLNTIYF
TRBJ2-5 | NA | NA | TRBV7-2 | TGTGCCAGCAGCACCCCCGGGAACCGTCGTCGAGAGACCCAGTACTTC | CASSTPGNRRRETQYF
TRBJ2-7 | NA | NA | TRBV7-2 | TGTGCCAGCAGCTTAGCCAGCGGTGCCAGGGGCGGATACGAGCAGTACTTC | CASSLASGARGGYEQYF
TRBJ2-7 | TRBD1 | NA | TRBV11-1 | TGTGCCAGCAGCGAGGACAGGGCCGAGCAGTACTTC | CASSEDRAEQYF
TRBJ1-2 | TRBD1 | NA | TRBV19 | TGTGCCAGTAGTTTGGGACAGGGTGCTTATGGCTACACCTTC | CASSLGQGAYGYTF
TRBJ1-3 | NA | NA | TRBV10-3 | TGTGCCATCAGTGGGGAGTCCTTCTCTGGAAACACCATATATTTT | CAISGESFSGNTIYF
TRBJ1-2 | NA | NA | TRBV18 | TGTGCCAGCTCACCCGACAGAGACTATGGCTACACCTTC | CASSPDRDYGYTF
TRBJ2-3 | TRBD2 | NA | TRBV30 | TGTGCCTGGAAGCTAGCGGGAGGGGTGGTAGGGCCCACAGATACGCAGTATTTT | CAWKLAGGVVGPTDTQYF
TRBJ2-5 | NA | NA | TRBV11-2 | TGTGCCAGCAGCTTAGAAGGCAGACAAGAGACCCAGTACTTC | CASSLEGRQETQYF
TRBJ2-7 | TRBD2 | NA | TRBV10-3 | TGTGCCATCAGTGGCGGGGCGGGGGTAAATTTTTACGAGCAGTACTTC | CAISGGAGVNFYEQYF
TRBJ2-2 | NA | NA | TRBV30 | TGTGCCTGGAGTTTCATCAATGGCCGCGGGGAGCTGTTTTTT | CAWSFINGRGELFF
TRBJ2-1 | TRBD1 | NA | TRBV9 | TGTGCCAGCAGCGTTCCCCAACAGGGGAGCTCCTACAATGAGCAGTTCTTC | CASSVPQQGSSYNEQFF
TRBJ2-4 | NA | NA | TRBV6-6 | TGTGCCAGTACCACGGGTAGGGCAGCGGACATTCAGTACTTC | CASTTGRAADIQYF
TRBJ2-7 | NA | NA | TRBV7-2 | TGTGCCAGCAGCAGTGTTACCTACGAGCAGTACTTC | CASSSVTYEQYF
TRBJ2-7 | NA | NA | TRBV6-1 | TGTGCCAGCACTGAGGCCTACGAGCAGTACTTC | CASTEAYEQYF
TRBJ1-6 | TRBD1 | NA | TRBV5-1 | TGCGCCAGCAGCCTCGGGACAGGGGTATCACCCCTCCACTTT | CASSLGTGVSPLHF
TRBJ1-4 | NA | once | TRBV4-1 | TGCGCCAGCAGCCAAGAATACCCAGGGCTGAATAATGAAAAACTGTTTTTT | CASSQEYPGLNNEKLFF
TRBJ1-2 | NA | NA | TRBV10-1 | TGCGCCAGCAGTGAGGGGCTGAACTATGGCTACACCTTC | CASSEGLNYGYTF
TRBJ1-5 | NA | NA | TRBV6-6 | TGTGCCAGCAGTTGGCAACCGGATCCAGCCCAGCATTTT | CASSWQPDPAQHF
TRBJ1-2 | NA | NA | TRBV6-5 | TGTGCCAGCACCTACATCGGGGGAGGTGGCTACACCTTC | CASTYIGGGGYTF
TRBJ2-7 | NA | NA | TRBV13 | TGTGCCAGCAGCTTAAGGTCCCTAGAGGGCTACGAGCAGTACTTC | CASSLRSLEGYEQYF
TRBJ2-7 | NA | NA | TRBV10-1 | TGCGCCCTTTGGTCCGCCTACGAGCAGTACTTC | CALWSAYEQYF
TRBJ2-1 | TRBD2 | NA | TRBV2 | TGTGCCAGCACCGGGACTAGCGGGTACAATGAGCAGTTCTTC | CASTGTSGYNEQFF
TRBJ1-3 | TRBD1 | NA | TRBV9 | TGTGCCAGCAGCCCCTCGGGGACAGGGACTGGAAACACCATATATTTT | CASSPSGTGTGNTIYF
TRBJ2-2 | TRBD2 | NA | TRBV10-2 | TGCGCCAGCAGACTAGCGGCTTCGAACACCGGGGAGCTGTTTTTT | CASRLAASNTGELFF
TRBJ2-1 | TRBD2 | NA | TRBV6-1 | TGTGCCAGCACTGATAGCGGGGGGGCGTTCGAGCAGTTCTTC | CASTDSGGAFEQFF
TRBJ2-7 | TRBD2 | NA | TRBV5-4 | TGTGCCAGCAGCCCACACCCCAGCGGGGGGTTCTACGAGCAGTACTTC | CASSPHPSGGFYEQYF
TRBJ1-2 | NA | NA | TRBV7-2 | TGTGCCAGCAGCCTAGTAGCTAACTATGGCTACACCTTC | CASSLVANYGYTF
TRBJ2-7 | TRBD1 | NA | TRBV6-5 | TGTGCCAGCAGTACACAACAGGGGGTATCCTACGAGCAGTACTTC | CASSTQQGVSYEQYF
TRBJ2-7 | TRBD2 | once | TRBV10-3 | TGTGCCATCAGTGAGTCAGCTAGCGGGACCTACGAGCAGTACTTC | CAISESASGTYEQYF
TRBJ2-7 | TRBD1 | NA | TRBV18 | TGTGCCGGCTCACCGATGCCGGGGACAGCCTACGAGCAGTACTTC | CAGSPMPGTAYEQYF
TRBJ2-1 | NA | NA | TRBV5-1 | TGCGCCAGCAGCTCCGGCAGAGGGGTTGAGCAGTTCTTC | CASSSGRGVEQFF
TRBJ1-2 | NA | NA | TRBV7-9 | TGTGCCAGCAGCTTAGGGCAGGTGGACTATGGCTACACCTTC | CASSLGQVDYGYTF
TRBJ2-3 | NA | once | TRBV2 | TGTGCCAGCGCCTCCGGGCTAGATACGCAGTATTTT | CASASGLDTQYF
TRBJ1-3 | TRBD1 | NA | TRBV10-3 | TGTGCCATCAGTGGGACAGGGGGCTCTGGAAACACCATATATTTT | CAISGTGGSGNTIYF
TRBJ1-4 | NA | once | TRBV2 | TGTGCCAGCAGTGAGTTGTCGGGAAAAGGGATGTTTTTT | CASSELSGKGMFF
TRBJ2-1 | TRBD2 | NA | TRBV6-1 | TGTGCCAGCAGTGAAGCGAGAACTAGCGGGGCTCTGGGGATCTACAATGAGCAGTTCTTC | CASSEARTSGALGIYNEQFF
TRBJ1-1 | NA | NA | TRBV11-2 | TGTGCCAGCAGCTTAGTGACAGGTACTGAAGCTTTCTTT | CASSLVTGTEAFF
TRBJ1-6 | NA | NA | TRBV7-3 | TGTGCCAGCAGCTTTGGGCGAGTGAATTCACCCCTCCACTTT | CASSFGRVNSPLHF
TRBJ1-5 | NA | NA | TRBV10-2 | TGCGCCAGCAGTGAGTATGCGGGGCAGCCCCAGCATTTT | CASSEYAGQPQHF
TRBJ2-2 | NA | NA | TRBV4-1 | TGCGCCAGCAGCCGGGGAGTCCTAGGGACCGGGGAGCTGTTTTTT | CASSRGVLGTGELFF
TRBJ2-1 | NA | NA | TRBV29-1 | TGCAGCGGACGGAAGACTACCTACAATGAGCAGTTCTTC | CSGRKTTYNEQFF
TRBJ2-3 | TRBD2 | NA | TRBV6-6 | TGTGCCACCTCCAGGCGGGAGGGCCCGGATACGCAGTATTTT | CATSRREGPDTQYF
TRBJ2-7 | NA | NA | TRBV9 | TGTGCCAGCAGCGTAGGGGTCGGGCGTCGCGAGCAGTACTTC | CASSVGVGRREQYF
TRBJ1-4 | NA | once | TRBV6-1 | TGTGCCAGCAGTTTCCAGGTAGATGAAAAACTGTTTTTT | CASSFQVDEKLFF
TRBJ2-5 | NA | NA | TRBV25-1 | TGTGCCAGCAGTGAGGACGAGACCCAGTACTTC | CASSEDETQYF
TRBJ2-2 | TRBD1 | NA | TRBV18 | TGTGCCAGCCCGGGACAGGGCAGAACCGGGGAGCTGTTTTTT | CASPGQGRTGELFF
TRBJ2-3 | TRBD2 | NA | TRBV5-4 | TGTGCCAGCAGCTTGGCGGGGGGGACAGATACGCAGTATTTT | CASSLAGGTDTQYF
TRBJ1-5 | NA | NA | TRBV7-2 | TGTGCCAGCAGCTCACAGCGATACCCTAGCAATCAGCCCCAGCATTTT | CASSSQRYPSNQPQHF
TRBJ1-2 | TRBD1 | NA | TRBV7-8 | TGTGCCAGCAGCTACAGAGGACAGGGGGGTGGCTACACCTTC | CASSYRGQGGGYTF